The text below deals with one T cell receptor beta chain. As yet, its antigen is unknown. Sequencing used immunoSEQ multiplex PCR; TCRdb keeps in-frame clones, though not all of them. The sample yields under 65,000 clones, approximately 80% seen once. The data stem from a study of radiotherapy plus CTLA-4 blockade in lung cancer. The study's findings and limits: With interferon-beta, early dynamics of blood T cell clones were reported to best predict response.

With 2 bases removed from V and 3 bases from J, the gap between germline ends came to 7 bases. Germline V CDR1 and CDR2: SGHAT, FQDESV (reference sequence). The CDR3 contains 13 residues. This chain connects TRBV11-1 to TRBJ1-1; unclear D gene. This TCR derives from a human donor with non-small cell lung cancer whose response to radiotherapy plus ipilimumab could not be evaluated. This specimen was peripheral blood, taken from a patient treated with radiotherapy plus ipilimumab. The CDR3 DNA reads as TGTGCCAGCAGCTTAATACCAGACACTGAAGCTTTCTTT. It codes for CASSLIPDTEAFF.